The clone carrying this T cell receptor (beta chain) occurred a few times. What it binds is unknown. Trimming stripped 5 bases from V and 5 bases from J, with 15 bases between. The CDR3 contains 14 residues. Germline V gene lookup returns CDR1 MNHEY and CDR2 SMNVEV (reference sequence). Primers used in a second PCR of roughly 6 to 12 cycles were a sample-barcoded 5' primer and a J-beta primer mix. MiXCR, run by TCRdb on the 5' RACE reads, gives a single entry per CDR3 protein. Of 1.5 million to 1.8 million distinct CDR3 sequences in the sample, roughly 43% were seen once. The entry originates in a study of blood T cells in healthy people across ages. Study results and caveats: In older individuals, TCR beta diversity per million T cells was lower, falling roughly linearly with age. When set beside aged donors, long-lived donors presented more naive CD4+ cells and higher diversity.

The total RNA that was extracted per sample amounted to at least 5 micrograms. The chain uses TRBV27 and TRBJ1-2; D remains ambiguous. The sequence was collected from a woman between 18 and 29 years old in good health. The sequenced sample was blood. The DNA of the CDR3 is TGTGCCAGCAGTAACCTCGTTACGGGGTATGGCTACACCTTC. It translates to CASSNLVTGYGYTF.